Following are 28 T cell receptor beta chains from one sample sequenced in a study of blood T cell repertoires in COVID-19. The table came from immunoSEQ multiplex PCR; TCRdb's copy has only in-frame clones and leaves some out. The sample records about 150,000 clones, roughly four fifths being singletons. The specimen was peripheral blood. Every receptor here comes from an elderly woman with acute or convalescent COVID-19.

CDR3 coding DNA: TGTGCCAGCAGTGAGCAGGGTCACTATGGCTACACCTTC. It is translated as CASSEQGHYGYTF. The chain joins TRBV2 to TRBJ1-2; D is possibly TRBD1 (5 bases). Trimming removed 3 bases at V and 3 bases at J, with 8 bases between. Per germline, CDR1 SNHLY and CDR2 FYNNEI. The CDR3 extends over 13 amino acids.

For the CDR3, the DNA is TGTGCCAGCAGTTTTGACAGGGGAAGTAATGAAAAACTGTTTTTT. It specifies CASSFDRGSNEKLFF. The rearrangement uses TRBV2 and TRBJ1-4; TRBD1 aligns across 8 bases. V was clipped by 5 bases and J by 4 bases; unmatched bases: 6. CDR1 and CDR2 (germline): SNHLY, FYNNEI. The CDR3 loop spans 15 amino acids.

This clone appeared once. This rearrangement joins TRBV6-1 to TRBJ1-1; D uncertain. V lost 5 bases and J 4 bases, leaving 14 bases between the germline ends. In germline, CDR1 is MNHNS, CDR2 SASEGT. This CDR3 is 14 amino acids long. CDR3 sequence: CASSFSPSGTEAFF. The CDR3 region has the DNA TGTGCCAGCAGTTTTAGTCCTTCAGGCACTGAAGCTTTCTTT.

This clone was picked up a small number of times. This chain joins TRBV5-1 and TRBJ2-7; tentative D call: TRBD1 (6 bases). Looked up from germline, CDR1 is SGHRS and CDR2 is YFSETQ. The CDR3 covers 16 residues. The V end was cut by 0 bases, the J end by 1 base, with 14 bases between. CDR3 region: CASSLDGDTVSYEQYF. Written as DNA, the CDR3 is TGCGCCAGCAGCTTGGATGGGGACACCGTTTCCTACGAGCAGTACTTC.

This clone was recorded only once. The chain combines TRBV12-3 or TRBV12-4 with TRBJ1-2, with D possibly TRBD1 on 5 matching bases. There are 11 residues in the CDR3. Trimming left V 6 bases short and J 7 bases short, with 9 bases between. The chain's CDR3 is CASSLRVGYTF. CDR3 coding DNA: TGTGCCAGCAGCCTCAGGGTTGGCTACACCTTC.

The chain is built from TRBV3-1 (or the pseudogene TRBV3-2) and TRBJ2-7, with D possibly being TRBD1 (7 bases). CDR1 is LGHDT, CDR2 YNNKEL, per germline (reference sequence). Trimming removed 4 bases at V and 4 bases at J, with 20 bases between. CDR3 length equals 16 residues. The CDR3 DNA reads TGTGCCAGCAGCCCACAGCCAGGGGGGAGTAAGTACGAGCAGTACTTC. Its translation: CASSPQPGGSKYEQYF.

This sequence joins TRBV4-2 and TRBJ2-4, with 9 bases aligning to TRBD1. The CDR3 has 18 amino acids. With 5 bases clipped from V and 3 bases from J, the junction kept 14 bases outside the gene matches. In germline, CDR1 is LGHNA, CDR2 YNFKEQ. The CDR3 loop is CASSFVPRGQGDKNIQYF. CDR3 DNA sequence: TGTGCCAGCAGCTTCGTACCCCGGGGACAGGGCGACAAAAACATTCAGTACTTC.

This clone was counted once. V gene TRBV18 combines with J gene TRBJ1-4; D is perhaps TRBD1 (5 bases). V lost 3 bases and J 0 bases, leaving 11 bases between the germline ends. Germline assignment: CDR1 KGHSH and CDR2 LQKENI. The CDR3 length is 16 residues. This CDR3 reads CASSPYPGTTNEKLFF. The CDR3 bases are TGTGCCAGCTCACCTTACCCAGGGACAACTAATGAAAAACTGTTTTTT.

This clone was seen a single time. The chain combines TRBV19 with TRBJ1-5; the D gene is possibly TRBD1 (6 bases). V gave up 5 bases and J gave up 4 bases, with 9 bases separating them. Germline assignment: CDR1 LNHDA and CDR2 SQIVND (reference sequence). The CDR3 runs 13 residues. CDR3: CASSADRNQPQHF. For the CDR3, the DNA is TGTGCCAGTAGTGCAGACAGGAATCAGCCCCAGCATTTT.

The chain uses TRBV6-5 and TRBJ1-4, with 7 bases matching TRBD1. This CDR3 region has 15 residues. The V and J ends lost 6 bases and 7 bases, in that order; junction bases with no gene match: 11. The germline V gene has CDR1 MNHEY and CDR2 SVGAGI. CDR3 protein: CASRPRGGRFEKLFF. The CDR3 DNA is TGTGCCAGCAGACCGAGAGGGGGCCGTTTTGAAAAACTGTTTTTT.

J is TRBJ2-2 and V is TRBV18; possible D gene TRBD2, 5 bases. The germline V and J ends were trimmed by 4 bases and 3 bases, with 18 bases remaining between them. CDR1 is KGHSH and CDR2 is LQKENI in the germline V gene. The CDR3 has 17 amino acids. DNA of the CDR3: TGTGCCAGCTCACGACCTTCGTCCGGGATGTACACCGGGGAGCTGTTTTTT. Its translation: CASSRPSSGMYTGELFF.

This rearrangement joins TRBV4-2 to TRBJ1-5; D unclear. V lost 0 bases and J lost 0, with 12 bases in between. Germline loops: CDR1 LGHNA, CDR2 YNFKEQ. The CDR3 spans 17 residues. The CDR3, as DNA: TGTGCCAGCAGCCAAGATGCCCAGCGCAGTAGCAATCAGCCCCAGCATTTT. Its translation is CASSQDAQRSSNQPQHF.

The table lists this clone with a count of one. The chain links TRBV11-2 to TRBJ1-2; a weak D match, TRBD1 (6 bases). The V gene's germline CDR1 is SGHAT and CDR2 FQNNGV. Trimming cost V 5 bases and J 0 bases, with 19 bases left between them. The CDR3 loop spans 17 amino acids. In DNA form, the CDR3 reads TGTGCCAGCAGCCATTACCGGTCCGGGACAACTAACTATGGCTACACCTTC. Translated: CASSHYRSGTTNYGYTF.

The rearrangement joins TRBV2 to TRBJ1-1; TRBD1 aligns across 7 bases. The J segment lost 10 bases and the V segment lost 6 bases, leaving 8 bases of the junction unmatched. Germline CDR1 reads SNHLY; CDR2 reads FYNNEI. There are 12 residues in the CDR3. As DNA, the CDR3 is TGTGCCAGCAGCTTGACAGGGTACGCAGCTTTCTTT. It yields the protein CASSLTGYAAFF. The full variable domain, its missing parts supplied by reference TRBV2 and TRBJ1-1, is EPEVTQTPSHQVTQMGQEVILRCVPISNHLYFYWYRQILGQKVEFLVSFYNNEISEKSEIFDDQFSVERPDGSNFTLKIRSTKLEDSAMYFCASSLTGYAAFFGQGTRLTVV.

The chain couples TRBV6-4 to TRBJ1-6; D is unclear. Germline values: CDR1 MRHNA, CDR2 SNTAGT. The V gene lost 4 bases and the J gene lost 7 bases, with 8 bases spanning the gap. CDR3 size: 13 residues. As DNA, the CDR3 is TGTGCCAGCAGTGGCCAGCGAAATTCACCCCTCCACTTT. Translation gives CASSGQRNSPLHF.

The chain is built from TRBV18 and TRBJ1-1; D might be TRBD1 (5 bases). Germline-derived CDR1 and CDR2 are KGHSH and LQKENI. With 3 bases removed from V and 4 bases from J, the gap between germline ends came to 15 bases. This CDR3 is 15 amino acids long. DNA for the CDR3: TGTGCCAGCTCACCTGCGGCAAGGGGTCCCACTGAAGCTTTCTTT. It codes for CASSPAARGPTEAFF.

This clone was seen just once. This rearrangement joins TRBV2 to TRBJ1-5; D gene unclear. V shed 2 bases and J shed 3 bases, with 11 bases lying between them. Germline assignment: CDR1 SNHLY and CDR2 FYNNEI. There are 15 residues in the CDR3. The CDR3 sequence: CASSEQRQFNQPQHF. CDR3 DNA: TGTGCCAGCAGTGAACAACGCCAGTTCAATCAGCCCCAGCATTTT. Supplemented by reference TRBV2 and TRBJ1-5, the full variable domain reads EPEVTQTPSHQVTQMGQEVILRCVPISNHLYFYWYRQILGQKVEFLVSFYNNEISEKSEIFDDQFSVERPDGSNFTLKIRSTKLEDSAMYFCASSEQRQFNQPQHFGDGTRLSIL.

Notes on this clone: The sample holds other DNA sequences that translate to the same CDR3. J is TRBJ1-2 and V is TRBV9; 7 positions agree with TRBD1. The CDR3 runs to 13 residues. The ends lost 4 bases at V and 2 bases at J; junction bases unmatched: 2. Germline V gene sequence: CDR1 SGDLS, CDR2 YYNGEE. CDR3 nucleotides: TGTGCCAGCAGCAGGGACAGAAACTATGGCTACACCTTC. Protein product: CASSRDRNYGYTF.

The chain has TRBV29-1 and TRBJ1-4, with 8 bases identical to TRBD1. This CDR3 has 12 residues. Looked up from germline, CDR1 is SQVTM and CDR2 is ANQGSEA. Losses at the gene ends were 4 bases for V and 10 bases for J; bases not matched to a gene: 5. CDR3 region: CSVAGGAGKLFF. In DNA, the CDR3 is TGCAGCGTTGCAGGGGGCGCAGGAAAACTGTTTTTT.

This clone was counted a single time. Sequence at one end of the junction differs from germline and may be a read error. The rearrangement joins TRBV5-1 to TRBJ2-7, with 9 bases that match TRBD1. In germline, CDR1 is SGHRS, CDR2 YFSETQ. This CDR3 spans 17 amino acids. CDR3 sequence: CVSSFRGGGQGSYEQYF. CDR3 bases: TGCGTCAGCAGCTTTAGGGGTGGGGGACAGGGATCCTACGAGCAGTACTTC.

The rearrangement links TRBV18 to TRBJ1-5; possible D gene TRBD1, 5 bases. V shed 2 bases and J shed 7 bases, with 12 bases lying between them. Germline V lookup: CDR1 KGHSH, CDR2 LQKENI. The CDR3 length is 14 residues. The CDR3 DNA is TGTGCCAGCTCACCATCACCAGGGCAGCAGCCCCAGCATTTT. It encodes CASSPSPGQQPQHF. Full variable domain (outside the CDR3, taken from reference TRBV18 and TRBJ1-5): NAGVMQNPRHLVRRRGQEARLRCSPMKGHSHVYWYRQLPEEGLKFMVYLQKENIIDESGMPKERFSAEFPKEGPSILRIQQVVRGDSAAYFCASSPSPGQQPQHFGDGTRLSIL.

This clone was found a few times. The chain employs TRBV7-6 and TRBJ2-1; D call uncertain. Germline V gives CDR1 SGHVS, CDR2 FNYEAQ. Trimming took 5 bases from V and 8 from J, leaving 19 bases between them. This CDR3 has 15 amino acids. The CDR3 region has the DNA TGTGCCAGCAGCAAATATAGCCCATCGAACGATGAGCAGTTCTTC. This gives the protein CASSKYSPSNDEQFF.

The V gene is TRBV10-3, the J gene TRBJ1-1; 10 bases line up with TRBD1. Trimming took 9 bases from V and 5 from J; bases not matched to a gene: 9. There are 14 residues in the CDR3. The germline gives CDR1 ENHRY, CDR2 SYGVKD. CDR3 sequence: CAIRAGTGETEAFF. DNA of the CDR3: TGTGCCATAAGGGCCGGGACAGGGGAAACTGAAGCTTTCTTT.

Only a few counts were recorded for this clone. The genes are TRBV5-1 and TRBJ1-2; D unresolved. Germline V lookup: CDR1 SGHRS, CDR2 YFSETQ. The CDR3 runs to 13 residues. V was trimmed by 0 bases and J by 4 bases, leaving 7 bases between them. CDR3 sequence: CASSLDSTYGYTF. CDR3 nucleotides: TGCGCCAGCAGCTTGGATTCTACCTATGGCTACACCTTC.

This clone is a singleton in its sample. The CDR3 bases are TGTGCCAGCAGCTCCCGGGGCGGGGACAATGAGCAGTTCTTC. It specifies CASSSRGGDNEQFF. The V call is TRBV7-2, the J call TRBJ2-1; D possibly corresponds to TRBD2 (6 bases). Germline CDR1 SGHTA, CDR2 FQGNSA. CDR3 size: 14 residues. V was shortened by 4 bases and J by 5 bases, with 12 bases between the two germline ends.

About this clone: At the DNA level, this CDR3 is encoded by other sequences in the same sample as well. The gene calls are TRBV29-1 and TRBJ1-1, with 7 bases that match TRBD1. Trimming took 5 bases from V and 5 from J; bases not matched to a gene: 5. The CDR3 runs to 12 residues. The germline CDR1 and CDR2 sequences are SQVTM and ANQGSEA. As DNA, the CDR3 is TGCAGCGTTAGGACAGGTGGGACTGAAGCTTTCTTT. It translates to CSVRTGGTEAFF. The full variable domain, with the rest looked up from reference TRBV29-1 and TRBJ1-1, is SAVISQKPSRDICQRGTSLTIQCQVDSQVTMMFWYRQQPGQSLTLIATANQGSEATYESGFVIDKFPISRPNLTFSTLTVSNMSPEDSSIYLCSVRTGGTEAFFGQGTRLTVV.

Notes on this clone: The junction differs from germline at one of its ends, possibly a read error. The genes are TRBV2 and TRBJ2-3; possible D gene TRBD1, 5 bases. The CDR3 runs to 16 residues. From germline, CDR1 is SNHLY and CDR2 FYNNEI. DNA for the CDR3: TGTGCCAGACAAGACGTGCTCGAGATGGGCACAGGTACGCAGTATTTT. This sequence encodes CARQDVLEMGTGTQYF. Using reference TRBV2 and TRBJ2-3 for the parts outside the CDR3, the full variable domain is EPEVTQTPSHQVTQMGQEVILRCVPISNHLYFYWYRQILGQKVEFLVSFYNNEISEKSEIFDDQFSVERPDGSNFTLKIRSTKLEDSAMYFCARQDVLEMGTGTQYFGPGTRLTVL.

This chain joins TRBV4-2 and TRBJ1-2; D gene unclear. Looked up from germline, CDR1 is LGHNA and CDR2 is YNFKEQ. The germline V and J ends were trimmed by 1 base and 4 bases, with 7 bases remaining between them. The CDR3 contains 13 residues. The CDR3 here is CASSQASGYGYTF. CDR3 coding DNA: TGTGCCAGCAGCCAAGCTTCCGGCTATGGCTACACCTTC.